The text below deals with one TCR beta chain. Antigen specificity is unknown. In germline, CDR1 is SEHNR, CDR2 FQNEAQ (reference sequence). The CDR3 sequence is 15 residues long. The germline V and J ends were trimmed by 5 bases and 10 bases, with 24 bases remaining between them. This specimen comes from a study of T cell repertoires in cytomegalovirus infection. Study summary: Indications came from public TCR beta signatures; they pointed to CMV infection and to a matching HLA type. Study conclusions and caveats: The cumulative frequency of public TCR beta families distinguished individuals who carried CMV together with the relevant HLA. Predominance within the ex vivo response was attributable to HLA-C-restricted CMV-specific TCR beta clonotypes.

TCRdb re-called the reads with MiXCR, one entry per CDR3 protein. Among 450,000 to 600,000 distinct CDR3 sequences listed, about 11% were seen once. The sample was PBMCs. The chain uses TRBV7-9 and TRBJ2-7; a weak D match, TRBD2 (9 bases). The origin of this receptor is a human donor in good health (CMV status not recorded). Some clones in this sample may be carry-over from other donors' samples. The CDR3 DNA follows: TGTGCCAGCAGCGCCCCAGGGGGCCTAGCGGGACTTCAGTACTTC. Translating it yields CASSAPGGLAGLQYF.